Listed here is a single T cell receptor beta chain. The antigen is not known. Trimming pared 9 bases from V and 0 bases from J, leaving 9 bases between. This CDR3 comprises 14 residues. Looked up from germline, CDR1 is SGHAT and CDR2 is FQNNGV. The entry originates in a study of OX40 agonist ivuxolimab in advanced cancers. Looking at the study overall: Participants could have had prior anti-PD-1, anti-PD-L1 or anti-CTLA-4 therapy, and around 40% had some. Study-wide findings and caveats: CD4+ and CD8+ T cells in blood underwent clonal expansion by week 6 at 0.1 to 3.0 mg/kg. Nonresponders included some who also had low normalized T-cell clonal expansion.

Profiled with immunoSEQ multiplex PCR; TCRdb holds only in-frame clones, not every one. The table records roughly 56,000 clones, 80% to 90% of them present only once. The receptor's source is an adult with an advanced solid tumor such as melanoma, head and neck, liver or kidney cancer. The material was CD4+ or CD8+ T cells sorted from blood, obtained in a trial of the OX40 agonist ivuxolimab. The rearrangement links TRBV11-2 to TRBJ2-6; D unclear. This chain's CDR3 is CASRSVSGANVLTF. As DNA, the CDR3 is TGTGCCAGTAGGTCGGTCTCTGGGGCCAACGTCCTGACTTTC.